This T cell receptor (beta chain) was captured in a study of T-cell memory formation after mild COVID-19. Whole-study results and caveats: Clones that got smaller from day 15 to 85 had even CD4/CD8, while clones growing later tipped toward CD4+. Cross-reactive memory seemingly joined, as some responding clones were found in pre-infection memory.

Comment on this clonotype: No antigen is known for it.

This CDR3 has 15 residues. V lost 3 bases and J lost 10, with 16 bases in between. One entry per CDR3 protein results from TCRdb running MiXCR on the 5' RACE reads. There are approximately 580,000 distinct CDR3 sequences in the sample; approximately 20% occur only once, and roughly an eighth lies in the top ten. The chain joins TRBV12-3 or TRBV12-4 to TRBJ1-6; D may be TRBD1 (5 bases). The specimen was PBMCs or a T cell subset sorted from them (not recorded which). This sequence was found in an adult woman who had mild COVID-19 (a few samples of this study predate the infection). Cell type and time point are not known. Written as DNA, the CDR3 is TGTGCCAGCAGTTTGCGTCCAGGGAGGGAATCACCCCTCCACTTT. This codes for CASSLRPGRESPLHF.